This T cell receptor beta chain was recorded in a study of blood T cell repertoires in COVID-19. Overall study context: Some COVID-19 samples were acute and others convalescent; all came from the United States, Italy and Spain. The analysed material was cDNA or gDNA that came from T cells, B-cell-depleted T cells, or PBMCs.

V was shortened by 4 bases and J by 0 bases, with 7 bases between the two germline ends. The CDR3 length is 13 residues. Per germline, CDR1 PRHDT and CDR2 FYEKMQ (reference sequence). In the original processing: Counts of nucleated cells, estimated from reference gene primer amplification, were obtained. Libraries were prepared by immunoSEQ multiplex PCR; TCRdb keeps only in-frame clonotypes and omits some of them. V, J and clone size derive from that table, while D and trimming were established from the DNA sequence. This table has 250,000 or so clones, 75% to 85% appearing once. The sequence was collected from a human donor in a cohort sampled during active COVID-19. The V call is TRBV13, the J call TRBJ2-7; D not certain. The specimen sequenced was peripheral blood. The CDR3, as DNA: TGTGCCAGCAGCTCTTTTCGCTCCTACGAGCAGTACTTC. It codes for CASSSFRSYEQYF. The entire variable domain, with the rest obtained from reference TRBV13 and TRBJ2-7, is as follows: AAGVIQSPRHLIKEKRETATLKCYPIPRHDTVYWYQQGPGQDPQFLISFYEKMQSDKGSIPDRFSAQQFSDYHSELNMSSLELGDSALYFCASSSFRSYEQYFGPGTRLTVT.